This T cell receptor beta chain emerged from a study of identical twins (TCRdb year 2016). As for the study more broadly: The study deep-sequenced TCR alpha and beta repertoires from monozygotic twins, unrelated adults of various ages and cord blood to test whether fetal clonotypes persist. Replicate twin experiments were performed at different times using different library preparation protocols to rule out contamination.

What the authors observed across the whole study: The excess sharing between twins in beta out-of-frame sequences was weaker because fewer shared sequences reduced the signal-to-noise ratio. Fewer insertions were carried by abundant cord blood beta clonotypes, a similar but weaker trend appeared in young adult naive repertoires, and no such trend appeared in memory repertoires. Zero-insertion analyses could be partly confounded by invariant T cells such as MAIT and iNKT, though diverse VJ usage argued against such confounding for most clonotypes. Because the same donors could not be followed over many years, conclusions were based on cross-sectional statistical analysis. In monozygotic twins, out-of-frame TCR alpha sharing was systematically underestimated by recombination models, although the models agreed with sharing between unrelated individuals. Out-of-frame TCR alpha sequences shared between twins showed an excess of low generation-probability sequences compared with coincidental sharing between unrelated individuals.

This clonotype was recorded many times. The target of this receptor is not known. It has no much larger one-base neighbor in the sample; base qualities were not kept. The trim is 0 bases for V and 5 bases for J, with a gap of 11 bases between the germline ends. CDR1 and CDR2 (SGHRS, YFSETQ) derive from the germline V gene. From its cysteine to its phenylalanine, the CDR3 spans 14 amino acids. CDR3 DNA only is kept here, 42 bases in frame from base 1. Every donor was a healthy Caucasian. Three unrelated non-twin adults were additionally sequenced: a male aged 18 to 29, a male aged 50 to 60 and a female aged 50 to 60. Miltenyi CD45RO+ enrichment and human naive T-cell isolation kits were used to isolate memory (CD45RO+) and naive T cells from PBMC. Library preparation used 5' RACE. Instrument used: Illumina HiSeq 2000. A universal primer binding site was introduced by template switching, and a unique molecular identifier was present in the final cDNA, enabling accurate counting of TCR cDNA molecules. Specific primers in the conserved constant-segment region were used to synthesize first-strand cDNA for the TCR alpha and beta chains. To control for contamination, each cDNA library was double barcoded with a SMART-Mk sample barcode plus Illumina barcodes. TruSeq adapter sequences along with Illumina sample barcodes were introduced in two successive PCR steps. The Illumina HiSeq platform was used with custom primers to sequence TCR alpha and beta cDNA libraries. The paper's data handling went like this. Unique molecular identifiers were extracted from raw reads with MiGEC, and CDR3 positions were determined with MiXCR. Recombination models were inferred per individual with the repgenHMM and IGoR tools using an EM algorithm. Shared clonotype analysis was performed with the tcR package in R, normalizing sharing by the product of cloneset sizes. To study raw recombination free of thymic and clonal selection effects, out-of-frame nonproductive sequences were analyzed. The raw public data were reprocessed by TCRdb itself: fastp quality trimming at Q25, MiXCR clonotype calling, in-frame beta chains only. Records with the same CDR3 protein are collapsed into one entry carrying the most frequent genes and DNA. These V and J calls originate from TCRdb's pipeline instead of the authors' own analysis. This sample has under 400,000 distinct CDR3 sequences in its table, and approximately 8.7% of those were observed once. More than 8% of the sample rests with the top ten.

This sequence was found in a woman in her 50s in good health. Recombination connected TRBV5-1 to TRBJ2-5; no D gene call is confident. The specimen was naive T cells sorted from blood. The meaning of the sample's cell subset or site label: cells isolated with a human naive T-cell isolation kit. Here is the DNA: TGCGCCAGCAGCTTGGCCGGAGTTGCGGAGACCCAGTACTTC. Its amino acids are CASSLAGVAETQYF.